These 31 T cell receptor beta chains were all obtained from the same sample, sequenced in a study of identifying expanded T cells in peripheral blood. Method: immunoSEQ multiplex PCR; TCRdb's copy keeps in-frame clones and lacks some. This sample yields approximately 110,000 clones, of which approximately 90% are seen a single time; approximately 16% belongs to the top ten. Sequences were obtained from blood. All receptors derive from a person aged 18-70 years in good health.

The CDR3 protein is CASSPRLAGDNEQFF. The DNA for the CDR3 is TGTGCCAGCAGCCCCCGACTAGCGGGTGATAATGAGCAGTTCTTC. The rearrangement links TRBV7-9 to TRBJ2-1; TRBD2 matches at 10 bases. V was clipped by 5 bases and J by 7 bases; unmatched bases: 8. Germline V gives CDR1 SEHNR, CDR2 FQNEAQ (reference sequence). The CDR3 runs 15 residues.

The chain is built from TRBV5-1 and TRBJ2-1; possible D gene TRBD1, 6 bases. CDR3 length: 15 residues. Germline values: CDR1 SGHRS, CDR2 YFSETQ. The V end lost 4 bases, the J end lost 6 bases, and 17 bases lay between the germline ends. The CDR3 coding sequence is TGCGCCAGCAGCACACAGGGTTTAAAAGGCAATGAGCAGTTCTTC. Protein: CASSTQGLKGNEQFF. Looking up the rest from reference TRBV5-1 and TRBJ2-1 gives the full variable domain: KAGVTQTPRYLIKTRGQQVTLSCSPISGHRSVSWYQQTPGQGLQFLFEYFSETQRNKGNFPGRFSGRQFSNSRSEMNVSTLELGDSALYLCASSTQGLKGNEQFFGPGTRLTVL.

The chain recombines TRBV28 with TRBJ1-1; D call uncertain. The CDR3 is made up of 15 amino acids. Trimming cost V 2 bases and J 6 bases, with 16 bases left between them. CDR1 and CDR2 (germline): MDHEN, SYDVKM. CDR3 bases: TGTGCCAGCAGTTTAAGGTTGGTGTACGACCCTGAAGCTTTCTTT. Amino acid sequence: CASSLRLVYDPEAFF.

The chain is built from TRBV4-3 and TRBJ2-7, with D uncertain. This CDR3 region has 15 residues. The germline V gene encodes CDR1 LGHNA and CDR2 YSLEER. Trimming took 0 bases from V and 1 from J, leaving 10 bases between them. CDR3 DNA: TGCGCCAGCAGCCAAGATCGTCTCAGATCCTACGAGCAGTACTTC. Protein sequence: CASSQDRLRSYEQYF.

This clone was seen once. This sequence joins TRBV4-2 and TRBJ1-2, with D tentatively TRBD1 (5 bases). The germline gives CDR1 LGHNA, CDR2 YNFKEQ. V lost 0 bases and J 4 bases, leaving 15 bases between the germline ends. The CDR3 contains 16 residues. The CDR3 loop reads CASSQDKGSNGYGYTF. CDR3 DNA sequence: TGTGCCAGCAGCCAAGATAAGGGGAGTAATGGCTATGGCTACACCTTC.

The V and J genes are TRBV7-2 and TRBJ2-3; 9 positions match TRBD2. Germline CDR1 is SGHTA and CDR2 is FQGNSA. Trimming removed 3 bases from V and 1 base from J; junction bases left unmatched: 2. The CDR3 length is 15 residues. The CDR3 region has the DNA TGTGCCAGCAGCTTTATAGCGGGGGGCACAGATACGCAGTATTTT. Encoded protein: CASSFIAGGTDTQYF.

The chain is built from TRBV10-3 and TRBJ2-4; D tentatively fits TRBD1 or TRBD2 (6 bases each). Germline V gene data show CDR1 as ENHRY and CDR2 as SYGVKD. The CDR3 has 17 residues. Trimming cost V 0 bases and J 4 bases, with 16 bases left between them. CDR3 nucleotide sequence: TGTGCCATCAGTGAGTCGACCGGGGGCTGGGGTAAAAACATTCAGTACTTC. It yields the protein CAISESTGGWGKNIQYF.

The chain couples TRBV28 to TRBJ2-7, with D tentatively TRBD1 (5 bases). The CDR3 consists of 17 residues. Germline V gene sequence: CDR1 MDHEN, CDR2 SYDVKM. Trimming pared 6 bases from V and 2 bases from J, leaving 23 bases between. CDR3 residues: CASSPVGRRDWTYEQYF. The CDR3 DNA reads as TGTGCCAGCAGCCCGGTGGGGCGGCGAGACTGGACCTACGAGCAGTACTTC.

The rearrangement joins TRBV5-5 to TRBJ2-1; D is undetermined. The V and J ends lost 7 bases and 4 bases respectively, with 18 bases between them. CDR3 size: 15 residues. Germline assignment: CDR1 SGHKS and CDR2 YYEKEE (reference sequence). The CDR3 DNA reads as TGTGCCAGCCGGACCGTGGGATCGACTTACAATGAGCAGTTCTTC. It translates to CASRTVGSTYNEQFF.

The V gene is TRBV7-2, the J gene TRBJ2-5; 9 nucleotides match TRBD2. Per the germline V gene, CDR1 is SGHTA and CDR2 is FQGNSA. CDR3 size: 16 residues. V shed 5 bases and J 7 bases; nucleotides not matched to a gene: 14. CDR3 protein: CASSTRRSGGMVTQYF. CDR3 nucleotide sequence: TGTGCCAGCAGCACTCGTAGAAGCGGGGGGATGGTGACCCAGTACTTC.

Comments on this clone: Germline and junction disagree at one end, which may indicate a read error. Other nucleotide sequences from this sample produce the same CDR3. V usage is TRBV6-5 and J usage is TRBJ2-7; D uncertain. Per the germline V gene, CDR1 is MNHEY and CDR2 is SVGAGI. The CDR3 extends over 11 amino acids. The CDR3 spells CASSYSALQYF. The CDR3 coding sequence is TGTGCCAGCAGTTACTCGGCTCTTCAGTATTTC.

The CDR3 region is CASTGSPYEQYF. The DNA for the CDR3 is TGTGCCAGCACGGGTTCCCCCTACGAGCAGTACTTC. V is TRBV6-6 and J is TRBJ2-7; D gene unclear. CDR1 is MNHNY and CDR2 is SVGAGI in the germline V gene (reference sequence). The CDR3 loop spans 12 amino acids. The V and J ends lost 7 bases and 2 bases respectively, with 9 bases between them.

The chain carries TRBV6-6 and TRBJ1-2; 10 nucleotides align to TRBD1. V lost 7 bases and J lost 6; bases outside the gene matches: 2. The CDR3 has 12 amino acids. In germline, CDR1 is MNHNY, CDR2 SVGAGI (reference sequence). CDR3 nucleotide sequence: TGTGCCAGCACGGGGACAGGGGATGGCTACACCTTC. It is translated as CASTGTGDGYTF.

V is TRBV10-3 and J is TRBJ2-5; TRBD1 matches at 7 bases. This CDR3 has 21 residues. Germline-derived CDR1 and CDR2 are ENHRY and SYGVKD. The J segment lost 0 bases and the V segment lost 2 bases, leaving 21 bases of the junction unmatched. The CDR3 region is CAISELFRRQGGLRDQETQYF. The CDR3 coding sequence is TGTGCCATCAGTGAGCTATTTCGCCGACAGGGCGGTCTAAGGGACCAAGAGACCCAGTACTTC.

The gene calls are TRBV6-6 and TRBJ2-1; no clear D gene. This CDR3 comprises 15 residues. Trimming took off 9 bases at V and 0 bases at J, with 15 bases between the two ends. Germline V gives CDR1 MNHNY, CDR2 SVGAGI (reference sequence). The CDR3 protein is CASLYALNSYNEQFF. As DNA, the CDR3 is TGTGCCAGTCTTTACGCACTTAACTCCTACAATGAGCAGTTCTTC.

The rearrangement uses TRBV20-1 and TRBJ2-3; no clear D. The CDR3 is 11 amino acids. The germline V gene encodes CDR1 DFQATT and CDR2 SNEGSKA (reference sequence). V was clipped by 6 bases and J by 6 bases, with 10 bases between them. CDR3 sequence reads: CSAKEVDTQYF. DNA for the CDR3: TGCAGTGCCAAGGAAGTGGATACGCAGTATTTT.

The chain combines TRBV5-8 with TRBJ1-3, with 8 bases aligning to TRBD1. CDR3 size: 17 residues. Trimming at V came to 0 bases and at J to 1 base, leaving 6 bases not matched to a gene. Germline V CDR1 and CDR2: SGHTS, YDEGEE. The CDR3 nucleotides are TGTGCCAGCAGCTTGGTCGTTTGGACAGGGTCTGGAAACACCATATATTTT. Its protein is CASSLVVWTGSGNTIYF.

The chain links TRBV5-6 to TRBJ2-1; 9 bases match TRBD1. This CDR3 region has 15 residues. The germline V gene encodes CDR1 SGHDT and CDR2 YYEEEE. Losses at the gene ends were 4 bases for V and 3 bases for J; bases not matched to a gene: 5. In DNA, the CDR3 is TGTGCCAGCAGCCCCGGGACAGGGAGCTACAATGAGCAGTTCTTC. As protein: CASSPGTGSYNEQFF.

A word on this clone: The conserved phenylalanine or tryptophan is not found at the CDR3 terminus, so this likely reflects a read error. The chain combines TRBV6-6 with TRBJ1-3; unclear D gene. The CDR3 is 13 amino acids. Germline lookup yields CDR1 MNHNY and CDR2 SVGAGI (reference sequence). The CDR3 protein is CAISSFSGNTIYY. In DNA form, the CDR3 reads TGTGCCATCAGTTCCTTTTCTGGAAACACCATATATTAT.

The chain links TRBV6-5 to TRBJ2-7; 8 positions match TRBD2. CDR1 is MNHEY, CDR2 SVGAGI, per germline. Unmatched junction bases numbered 6, after V lost 8 bases and J lost 3 bases. This CDR3 comprises 13 residues. CDR3 region: CASSGGALYEQYF. The CDR3 coding sequence is TGTGCCAGCTCGGGGGGGGCACTCTACGAGCAGTACTTC.

CDR3 nucleotides: TGTGCCAGCAGCCCGGGCGGACCTAGCCCGACCGGGGAGCTGTTTTTT. Protein sequence: CASSPGGPSPTGELFF. The J gene is TRBJ2-2, the V gene TRBV5-4; TRBD2 is a possible D gene (5 bases). V dropped 4 bases and J dropped 5 bases, with 18 bases sitting between them. CDR1 is SGHNT, CDR2 YYREEE, per germline (reference sequence). The CDR3 is 16 residues long.

The chain carries TRBV30 and TRBJ1-5; D is ambiguous. The length of the CDR3 is 13 residues. The germline V gene has CDR1 GTSNPN and CDR2 SVGIG (reference sequence). V gave up 1 base and J gave up 1 base, with 5 bases separating them. The CDR3: CAWSGESNQPQHF. CDR3 nucleotides: TGTGCCTGGAGTGGGGAGAGCAATCAGCCCCAGCATTTT. Full variable domain (remainder filled in from reference TRBV30 and TRBJ1-5): SQTIHQWPATLVQPVGSPLSLECTVEGTSNPNLYWYRQAAGRGLQLLFYSVGIGQISSEVPQNLSASRPQDRQFILSSKKLLLSDSGFYLCAWSGESNQPQHFGDGTRLSIL.

The genes are TRBV20-1 and TRBJ2-3; no clear D. Germline CDR1 and CDR2: DFQATT and SNEGSKA (reference sequence). This CDR3 has 11 residues. Trimming took off 6 bases at V and 4 bases at J, with 8 bases between the two ends. Here the CDR3 DNA reads TGCAGTGCCCTCCTGGCAGATACGCAGTATTTT. Residues: CSALLADTQYF.

The chain couples TRBV5-4 to TRBJ2-5; tentative D call: TRBD1 (5 bases). The germline V and J ends were trimmed by 4 bases and 2 bases, with 12 bases remaining between them. The length of the CDR3 is 14 residues. Germline V lookup: CDR1 SGHNT, CDR2 YYREEE (reference sequence). The CDR3 spells CASSTGQGQETQYF. CDR3 DNA sequence: TGTGCCAGCAGCACCGGCCAGGGACAAGAGACCCAGTACTTC.

This chain uses TRBV28 with TRBJ2-1; TRBD1 aligns across 7 bases. CDR1 is MDHEN and CDR2 is SYDVKM in the germline V gene. CDR3 length equals 16 residues. V was clipped by 6 bases and J by 2 bases; unmatched bases: 10. CDR3 nucleotide sequence: TGTGCCAGCAGCCGCAACAGGGGTCGAACCTACAATGAGCAGTTCTTC. It is translated as CASSRNRGRTYNEQFF.

CDR3 bases: TGTGCCAGCAGTTTCGTTCCCAAAGAGACCCAGTACTTC. This sequence encodes CASSFVPKETQYF. The V and J genes are TRBV6-5 and TRBJ2-5; D is undetermined. Germline V CDR1 and CDR2: MNHEY, SVGAGI. Trimming pared 4 bases from V and 3 bases from J, leaving 9 bases between. There are 13 residues in the CDR3.

CDR3 bases: TGCGCCAGCAGTGAAGTAGGAACTCCCCGGACAGGAAGAGACGGCTACACCTTC. This sequence encodes CASSEVGTPRTGRDGYTF. The chain is built from TRBV10-1 and TRBJ1-2; 7 nucleotides match TRBD1. Losses at the gene ends were 3 bases for V and 8 bases for J; bases not matched to a gene: 21. CDR1 and CDR2 (germline): WNHNN, SYGVQD (reference sequence). The CDR3 spans 18 residues.

The genes are TRBV19 and TRBJ2-7; D gene uncertain. Trimming pared 1 base from V and 0 bases from J, leaving 13 bases between. The CDR3 extends over 16 amino acids. The germline V gene encodes CDR1 LNHDA and CDR2 SQIVND (reference sequence). This CDR3 reads CASSIGGQPLSYEQYF. The CDR3, as DNA: TGTGCCAGTAGTATAGGCGGCCAGCCACTCTCCTACGAGCAGTACTTC. Looking up the rest from reference TRBV19 and TRBJ2-7 gives the full variable domain: DGGITQSPKYLFRKEGQNVTLSCEQNLNHDAMYWYRQDPGQGLRLIYYSQIVNDFQKGDIAEGYSVSREKKESFPLTVTSAQKNPTAFYLCASSIGGQPLSYEQYFGPGTRLTVT.

The rearrangement links TRBV7-2 to TRBJ2-7, with no clear D. Germline CDR1 SGHTA, CDR2 FQGNSA. V lost 2 bases to trimming and J lost 4 bases, with 9 bases between them. The CDR3 consists of 13 residues. CDR3 protein: CASSLTVGYEQYF. In nucleotides, the CDR3 is TGTGCCAGCAGCTTAACGGTTGGGTACGAGCAGTACTTC.

The rearrangement uses TRBV27 and TRBJ1-2; 8 bases are shared with TRBD1. The CDR3 loop spans 14 amino acids. Per germline, CDR1 MNHEY and CDR2 SMNVEV (reference sequence). V shed 4 bases and J 5 bases; nucleotides not matched to a gene: 6. CDR3 sequence (DNA): TGTGCCAGCAGTTCCGCCGGGACAGGATATGGCTACACCTTC. This codes for CASSSAGTGYGYTF.

The V and J genes are TRBV6-6 and TRBJ2-7; tentative D call: TRBD1 (5 bases). CDR3 length: 13 amino acids. Trimming pared 2 bases from V and 7 bases from J, leaving 12 bases between. Germline CDR1 reads MNHNY; CDR2 reads SVGAGI (reference sequence). This CDR3 reads CASSYGFPGEQYF. CDR3 nucleotide sequence: TGTGCCAGCAGTTACGGATTCCCAGGGGAGCAGTACTTC.